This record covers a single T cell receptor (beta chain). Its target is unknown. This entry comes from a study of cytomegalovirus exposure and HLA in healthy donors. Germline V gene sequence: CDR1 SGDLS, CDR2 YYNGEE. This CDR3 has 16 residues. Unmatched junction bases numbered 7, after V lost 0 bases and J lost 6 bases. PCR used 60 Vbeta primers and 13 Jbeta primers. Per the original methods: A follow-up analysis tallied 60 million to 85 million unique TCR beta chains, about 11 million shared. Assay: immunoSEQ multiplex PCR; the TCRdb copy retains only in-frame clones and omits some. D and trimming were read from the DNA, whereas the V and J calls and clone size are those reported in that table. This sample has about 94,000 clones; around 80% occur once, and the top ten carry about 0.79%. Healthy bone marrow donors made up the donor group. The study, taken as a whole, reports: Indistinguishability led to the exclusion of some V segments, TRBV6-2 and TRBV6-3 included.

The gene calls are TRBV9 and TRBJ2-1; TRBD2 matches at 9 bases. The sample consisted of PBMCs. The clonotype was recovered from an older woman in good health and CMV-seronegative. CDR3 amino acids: CASSVGSAGGPNEQFF. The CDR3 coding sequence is TGTGCCAGCAGCGTAGGTAGTGCGGGAGGGCCCAATGAGCAGTTCTTC.